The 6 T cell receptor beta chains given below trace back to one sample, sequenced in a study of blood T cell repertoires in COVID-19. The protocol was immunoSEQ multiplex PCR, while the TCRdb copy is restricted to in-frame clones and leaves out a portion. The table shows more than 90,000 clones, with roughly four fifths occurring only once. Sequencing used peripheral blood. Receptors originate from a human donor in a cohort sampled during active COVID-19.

The CDR3 sequence is CASSDLGRGGANSPLHF. In DNA, the CDR3 is TGTGCCAGCAGTGACCTCGGGAGGGGAGGCGCGAATTCACCCCTCCACTTT. The V and J genes are TRBV6-1 and TRBJ1-6, with D possibly matching TRBD1 (5 bases). This CDR3 comprises 17 residues. The V gene's germline CDR1 is MNHNS and CDR2 SASEGT. The ends were cut back, 3 bases at V and 7 bases at J, with 19 bases in the middle.

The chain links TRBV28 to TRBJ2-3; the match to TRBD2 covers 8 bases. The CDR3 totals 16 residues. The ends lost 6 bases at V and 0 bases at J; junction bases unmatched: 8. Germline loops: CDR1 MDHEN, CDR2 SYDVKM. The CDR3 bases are TGTGCCAGCAGGTACGGGAGGGCCACTAGCACAGATACGCAGTATTTT. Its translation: CASRYGRATSTDTQYF.

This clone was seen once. The CDR3 region has the DNA TGTGCCAGCAGTAAACAGGGGGTCCAAGAGACCCAGTACTTC. Translated, it gives CASSKQGVQETQYF. This rearrangement joins TRBV2 to TRBJ2-5, with 8 bases identical to TRBD1. The J segment lost 1 base and the V segment lost 5 bases, leaving 3 bases of the junction unmatched. Germline loops: CDR1 SNHLY, CDR2 FYNNEI. The CDR3 sequence is 14 residues long. The complete variable domain, with remaining parts taken from reference TRBV2 and TRBJ2-5, reads EPEVTQTPSHQVTQMGQEVILRCVPISNHLYFYWYRQILGQKVEFLVSFYNNEISEKSEIFDDQFSVERPDGSNFTLKIRSTKLEDSAMYFCASSKQGVQETQYFGPGTRLLVL.

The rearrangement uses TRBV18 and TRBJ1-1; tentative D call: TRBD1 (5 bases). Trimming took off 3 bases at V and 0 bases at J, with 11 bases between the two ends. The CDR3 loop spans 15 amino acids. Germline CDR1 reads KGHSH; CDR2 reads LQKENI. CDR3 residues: CASSPLDTMNTEAFF. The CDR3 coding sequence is TGTGCCAGCTCACCGTTGGACACCATGAACACTGAAGCTTTCTTT.

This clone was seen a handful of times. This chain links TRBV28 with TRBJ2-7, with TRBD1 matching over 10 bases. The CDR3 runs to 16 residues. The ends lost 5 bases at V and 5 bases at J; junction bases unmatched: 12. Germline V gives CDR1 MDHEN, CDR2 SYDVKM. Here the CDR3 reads CASSAPTTGGGHEQYF. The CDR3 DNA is TGTGCCAGCAGTGCCCCCACGACAGGGGGCGGTCACGAGCAGTACTTC.

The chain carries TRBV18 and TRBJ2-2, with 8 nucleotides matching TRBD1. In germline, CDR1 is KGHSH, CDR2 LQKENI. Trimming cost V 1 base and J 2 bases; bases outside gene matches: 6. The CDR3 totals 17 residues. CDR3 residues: CASSPRRTGSNTGELFF. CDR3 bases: TGTGCCAGCTCACCACGAAGGACAGGGAGTAACACCGGGGAGCTGTTTTTT.